The clone carrying this T cell receptor beta chain was counted ten times or more. Researchers attached unique molecular identifiers to individual cDNA molecules. One entry per CDR3 protein, called by TCRdb with MiXCR from the 5' RACE reads. This repertoire shows tens of thousands of distinct CDR3 sequences, 5.3% found once; its top ten account for 25% to 30%. Germline lookup yields CDR1 SGHAT and CDR2 FQNNGV. V lost 1 base and J lost 1, with 2 bases in between. The CDR3 spans 13 residues. The sample comes from a study of early T cells in non-severe SARS-CoV-2 infection. About the study: Bulk RNA taken from unsorted whole blood was sequenced, leaving chains unpaired.

The gene calls are TRBV11-2 and TRBJ2-1, with no clear D. This clonotype was sampled from an adult who was a healthcare worker with PCR-confirmed SARS-CoV-2 infection or an uninfected control (not recorded which). The source material was whole blood. The CDR3 loop is CASSLVSYNEQFF. The DNA for the CDR3 is TGTGCCAGCAGCTTAGTTTCCTACAATGAGCAGTTCTTC.